One TCR beta chain is described in this entry. This sample was included in a study of blood T cell repertoires in COVID-19. Study context: The United States, Italy and Spain supplied acute and convalescent COVID-19 samples. The analysed material was cDNA or gDNA that came from T cells, B-cell-depleted T cells, or PBMCs.

This CDR3 has 14 residues. Germline V CDR1 and CDR2: SEHNR, FQNEAQ (reference sequence). Trimming removed 2 bases at V and 1 base at J, with 8 bases between. In the original workflow: Nucleated cell counts were estimated from reference gene primer amplification. Sequencing was performed with immunoSEQ multiplex PCR; in TCRdb, only in-frame clones are kept and a portion is missing. The DNA gave D and trimming, while V, J and clone size come from that table. The profile shows more than 300,000 clones, more than 75% of them singletons. Sequencing was done on a sample of peripheral blood. V and J are TRBV7-9 and TRBJ1-1; D gene uncertain. The receptor was derived from a woman under 30 who had recovered from COVID-19. The DNA of the CDR3 is TGTGCCAGCAGCTTACTGGGCACGAACACTGAAGCTTTCTTT. Translation gives CASSLLGTNTEAFF. Variable domain in full (rest from reference TRBV7-9 and TRBJ1-1): DTGVSQNPRHKITKRGQNVTFRCDPISEHNRLYWYRQTLGQGPEFLTYFQNEAQLEKSRLLSDRFSAERPKGSFSTLEIQRTEQGDSAMYLCASSLLGTNTEAFFGQGTRLTVV.